The 29 T cell receptor beta chains presented below share a single source sample, sequenced in a study of T cells after yellow fever vaccination (dated by TCRdb to about 2019). According to the study, the label for this sample's treatment or condition signals: live attenuated yellow fever vaccine strain. The library was made by 5' RACE. The reads were generated on an Illumina HiSeq 2500. The public sequencing data were trimmed at Q25 with fastp and processed into clonotypes with MiXCR by TCRdb, which kept only in-frame beta chains. CDR3 protein duplicates are merged, each entry listing the most common genes and DNA. The table for this sample lists some 670,000 distinct CDR3 sequences; about 12% of them were counted only once. 15% of the sample belongs to the ten largest clones. Sequenced here: PBMCs, sampled on the day of the yellow fever booster vaccination. The origin of the receptors is a man aged 25 to 40 who received the YFV17D yellow fever vaccine.

The chain recombines TRBV10-3 with TRBJ2-7; unclear D gene. CDR3 size: 12 residues. From germline, CDR1 is ENHRY and CDR2 SYGVKD. The V end was cut by 4 bases, the J end by 2 bases, with 6 bases between. The CDR3 nucleotides are TGTGCCATCAGTGCCCGACCCTACGAGCAGTACTTC. Amino acid sequence: CAISARPYEQYF.

The chain links TRBV28 to TRBJ2-5, with unresolved D. CDR1 and CDR2 (germline): MDHEN, SYDVKM. V gave up 5 bases and J gave up 5 bases, with 15 bases separating them. The CDR3 consists of 14 residues. DNA for the CDR3: TGTGCCAGCAGTCCTGACAAGTCCGGGGAGACCCAGTACTTC. Encoded protein: CASSPDKSGETQYF.

In this sample, this clonotype turned up a few times. A junction boundary mismatches the germline segment, possibly from a read error. The V and J genes are TRBV20-1 and TRBJ2-2; tentative D call: TRBD2 (5 bases). The V gene's germline CDR1 is DFQATT and CDR2 SNEGSKA (reference sequence). There are 14 residues in the CDR3. CDR3 in amino acids: CSTSPFGASGELFF. In DNA, the CDR3 is TGCAGTACTAGTCCATTTGGAGCTAGCGGGGAGCTGTTTTTT.

This clonotype showed up just a few times. The rearrangement joins TRBV7-2 to TRBJ2-5; D might be TRBD1 or TRBD2, each matching 6 bases. The germline V and J ends were trimmed by 4 bases and 1 base, with 13 bases remaining between them. This CDR3 has 15 amino acids. CDR1 and CDR2 (germline): SGHTA, FQGNSA. CDR3 sequence reads: CASSSGGGPQETQYF. The CDR3 bases are TGTGCCAGCAGCTCCGGAGGGGGTCCCCAAGAGACCCAGTACTTC. The full variable domain, its missing parts supplied by reference TRBV7-2 and TRBJ2-5, is GAGVSQSPSNKVTEKGKDVELRCDPISGHTALYWYRQSLGQGLEFLIYFQGNSAPDKSGLPSDRFSAERTGGSVSTLTIQRTQQEDSAVYLCASSSGGGPQETQYFGPGTRLLVL.

This rearrangement joins TRBV12-3 or TRBV12-4 to TRBJ2-1, with D perhaps TRBD2 (7 bases). V lost 0 bases and J lost 6, with 12 bases in between. The CDR3 runs to 15 residues. CDR3 sequence (DNA): TGTGCCAGCAGTTTAGCGGTAGGGGGGGTCAATGAGCAGTTCTTC. Protein: CASSLAVGGVNEQFF.

The V and J genes are TRBV27 and TRBJ2-7, with D possibly being TRBD1 (5 bases). Trimming shortened V by 2 bases and J by 2 bases, and 16 bases separated the two germline ends. CDR3 length equals 16 residues. CDR1 and CDR2 (germline): MNHEY, SMNVEV (reference sequence). The CDR3: CASSLSGARLPYEQYF. As DNA, the CDR3 is TGTGCCAGCAGTTTAAGTGGGGCCCGCCTTCCCTACGAGCAGTACTTC.

This chain links TRBV28 with TRBJ2-2; TRBD2 might be the D (5 bases). CDR1 and CDR2 (germline): MDHEN, SYDVKM. There are 15 residues in the CDR3. Trimming cost V 2 bases and J 6 bases, with 13 bases left between them. The CDR3 DNA sequence: TGTGCCAGCAGTTTAGGGCGGGTAGGCGCCGGGGAGCTGTTTTTT. Translated: CASSLGRVGAGELFF.

There are a few counts of this clonotype. The chain couples TRBV12-3 or TRBV12-4 to TRBJ2-2; 12 positions agree with TRBD2. J lost 4 bases, V lost 5 bases, and 14 bases had no gene match. The CDR3 runs 19 residues. CDR3 DNA sequence: TGTGCCAGCAGTCAGCTGACTAGCGGGAGAGGTCGAGGCACCGGGGAGCTGTTTTTT. This gives the protein CASSQLTSGRGRGTGELFF.

The V call is TRBV28, the J call TRBJ1-6, with D unclear. Trimming pared 3 bases from V and 3 bases from J, leaving 9 bases between. The CDR3 contains 15 residues. CDR1 is MDHEN and CDR2 is SYDVKM in the germline V gene. The CDR3 loop reads CASSLQSIYNSPLHF. CDR3 in DNA: TGTGCCAGCAGTTTGCAATCTATCTATAATTCACCCCTCCACTTT.

This chain uses TRBV7-8 with TRBJ1-4, with D unclear. Germline V gene sequence: CDR1 SGHVS, CDR2 FQNEAQ. Trimming removed 2 bases from V and 5 bases from J, with 15 bases in between. This CDR3 is built from 16 residues. Here the CDR3 DNA reads TGTGCCAGCAGCTTATCTCGCGGCGAAAGAAATGAAAAACTGTTTTTT. It encodes CASSLSRGERNEKLFF.

The rearrangement uses TRBV5-6 and TRBJ2-3, with TRBD1 as a possible D gene (6 bases). Germline V gives CDR1 SGHDT, CDR2 YYEEEE. The CDR3 is 15 amino acids. Trimming stripped 3 bases from V and 4 bases from J, with 15 bases between. CDR3 nucleotides: TGTGCCAGCAGCTCAATGGTCCAGGGGCCAGATACGCAGTATTTT. Its protein is CASSSMVQGPDTQYF.

The chain carries TRBV28 and TRBJ1-2; D is possibly TRBD1 (5 bases). Germline V gene data show CDR1 as MDHEN and CDR2 as SYDVKM. V lost 7 bases, J lost 2 bases, and 8 bases lay in between. This CDR3 has 12 residues. As DNA, the CDR3 is TGTGCCAGCACCGACAGAAACTATGGCTACACCTTC. Protein: CASTDRNYGYTF.

The chain links TRBV9 to TRBJ1-4; possibly TRBD1 for D (5 bases). Trimming took 4 bases from V and 4 from J, leaving 14 bases between them. CDR3 length: 15 amino acids. Germline V gene sequence: CDR1 SGDLS, CDR2 YYNGEE. CDR3 protein: CASSSRWGSNEKLFF. The CDR3 bases are TGTGCCAGCAGCTCCCGGTGGGGGAGTAATGAAAAACTGTTTTTT. The whole variable domain, filled in from reference TRBV9 and TRBJ1-4, reads DSGVTQTPKHLITATGQRVTLRCSPRSGDLSVYWYQQSLDQGLQFLIQYYNGEERAKGNILERFSAQQFPDLHSELNLSSLELGDSALYFCASSSRWGSNEKLFFGSGTQLSVL.

This rearrangement joins TRBV4-3 to TRBJ2-2, with 8 bases aligning to TRBD2. This CDR3 is 16 amino acids long. CDR1 and CDR2 (germline): LGHNA, YSLEER. The J segment lost 5 bases and the V segment lost 0 bases, leaving 5 bases of the junction unmatched. This CDR3 is CASSQDAGGWTGELFF. The CDR3, as DNA: TGCGCCAGCAGCCAAGATGCGGGAGGTTGGACCGGGGAGCTGTTTTTT.

This clonotype has at least ten counts. The chain links TRBV6-5 to TRBJ2-7; 14 bases line up with TRBD2. The length of the CDR3 is 17 residues. V lost 2 bases and J lost 5; bases outside the gene matches: 8. Germline V gene lookup returns CDR1 MNHEY and CDR2 SVGAGI. The CDR3 sequence is CASSYRWTSGRLHEQYF. CDR3 nucleotides: TGTGCCAGCAGTTACCGTTGGACTAGCGGGAGGCTACACGAGCAGTACTTC.

This clonotype was seen only a few times. CDR3: CASSIVAGAYNEQFF. As DNA, the CDR3 is TGTGCCAGTAGTATTGTAGCGGGGGCCTACAATGAGCAGTTCTTC. The chain links TRBV19 to TRBJ2-1, with TRBD2 matching 9 bases. The CDR3 has 15 residues. Per the germline V gene, CDR1 is LNHDA and CDR2 is SQIVND (reference sequence). The V segment lost 3 bases and the J segment 2 bases; nucleotides outside the gene matches: 2.

This clonotype occurred many times. V gene TRBV16 combines with J gene TRBJ1-5; a weak D match, TRBD1 (5 bases). CDR1 is KGHSY and CDR2 is FQNENV in the germline V gene. The ends were cut back, 0 bases at V and 2 bases at J, with 23 bases in the middle. The length of the CDR3 is 20 residues. The CDR3 sequence is CASSQSKSEGLYGGNQPQHF. CDR3 coding DNA: TGTGCCAGCAGCCAATCTAAATCTGAGGGACTTTACGGGGGCAATCAGCCCCAGCATTTT.

V is TRBV19 and J is TRBJ2-1; 9 bases are a match to TRBD1. Germline CDR1 and CDR2: LNHDA and SQIVND (reference sequence). CDR3 length: 15 residues. J gave up 5 bases and V 6 bases, and 8 bases lay outside the gene matches. The CDR3 is CASSKGQGPHNEQFF. CDR3 DNA: TGTGCCAGTAGCAAAGGACAGGGGCCTCACAATGAGCAGTTCTTC.

This chain connects TRBV7-9 to TRBJ1-1, with TRBD1 as a possible D gene (6 bases). Trimming took off 3 bases at V and 1 base at J, with 15 bases between the two ends. CDR3 length equals 16 residues. Germline V gene sequence: CDR1 SEHNR, CDR2 FQNEAQ (reference sequence). CDR3 sequence reads: CASSFIPGQANTEAFF. In nucleotides, the CDR3 is TGTGCCAGCAGCTTTATACCGGGACAAGCGAACACTGAAGCTTTCTTT. The whole variable domain, filled in from reference TRBV7-9 and TRBJ1-1, reads DTGVSQNPRHKITKRGQNVTFRCDPISEHNRLYWYRQTLGQGPEFLTYFQNEAQLEKSRLLSDRFSAERPKGSFSTLEIQRTEQGDSAMYLCASSFIPGQANTEAFFGQGTRLTVV.

This clonotype was seen a few times. This sequence joins TRBV5-1 and TRBJ2-6, with a weak D call TRBD1 (6 bases). From germline, CDR1 is SGHRS and CDR2 YFSETQ. V was trimmed by 4 bases and J by 6 bases, leaving 14 bases between them. The CDR3 has 15 residues. The CDR3 nucleotides are TGCGCCAGCAGCGTGACAGGTCCGACGGCCAACGTCCTGACTTTC. It encodes CASSVTGPTANVLTF.

This clonotype was seen a few times. This chain joins TRBV5-1 and TRBJ2-7; D uncertain. Trimming removed 0 bases at V and 3 bases at J, with 7 bases between. CDR3 length: 13 residues. Germline CDR1 SGHRS, CDR2 YFSETQ. The CDR3 spells CASSLEPNYEQYF. The CDR3 DNA reads TGCGCCAGCAGCTTGGAGCCTAACTACGAGCAGTACTTC.

This clonotype was seen a few times. The chain joins TRBV3-1 to TRBJ2-4; 9 bases line up with TRBD2. The germline V gene encodes CDR1 LGHDT and CDR2 YNNKEL (reference sequence). The CDR3 is 14 residues long. After removal of 0 bases from V and 16 bases from J, the junction contained 10 bases not matched to a gene. CDR3 DNA: TGTGCCAGCAGCCAAGAGCTTAGCGGGAGTTGGTTTTACTTC. Translation gives CASSQELSGSWFYF.

In its sample, this clonotype was seen a few times. At one boundary the junction diverges from the germline segment, which might be a read error. This sequence joins TRBV7-7 and TRBJ2-7; tentative D call: TRBD1 (6 bases). The CDR3 contains 13 residues. Germline V gene lookup returns CDR1 SSHAT and CDR2 FNYEAQ (reference sequence). CDR3 residues: CASSLQGKTEQYF. In DNA, the CDR3 is TGTGCTAGCAGCTTGCAGGGGAAGACGGAGCAGTACTTC.

The CDR3 sequence: CASSEARGKIGVAQYF. The CDR3 coding sequence is TGTGCCAGCAGTGAAGCACGGGGCAAAATAGGGGTGGCCCAGTACTTC. The rearrangement uses TRBV25-1 and TRBJ2-5; D tentatively fits TRBD1 or TRBD2 (5 bases each). The CDR3 length is 16 residues. Germline V gene sequence: CDR1 MGHDK, CDR2 SYGVNS. The V end lost 2 bases, the J end lost 9 bases, and 22 bases lay between the germline ends.

The chain uses TRBV20-1 and TRBJ2-3; D gene uncertain. The CDR3 runs 13 residues. Between the trimmed V and J ends, which lost 3 bases and 8 bases, there was a span of 15 bases. Germline lookup yields CDR1 DFQATT and CDR2 SNEGSKA (reference sequence). CDR3 in amino acids: CSASGSPGFTQYF. Written as DNA, the CDR3 is TGCAGTGCTAGCGGGTCCCCCGGGTTTACGCAGTATTTT.

V usage is TRBV12-3 or TRBV12-4 and J usage is TRBJ2-2, with D perhaps assigned TRBD1 or TRBD2 (5 bases each). V was clipped by 7 bases and J by 4 bases, with 13 bases between them. This CDR3 is 14 amino acids long. The CDR3, as DNA: TGTGCCAGCACCGGGGACGAATTCACCGGGGAGCTGTTTTTT. This translates into CASTGDEFTGELFF.

The sample holds a few counts of this clonotype. The CDR3 DNA reads TGTGCCAGCAGCTTGACAGATAGCACAGATACGCAGTATTTT. Its translation is CASSLTDSTDTQYF. The gene calls are TRBV5-4 and TRBJ2-3; D is undetermined. This CDR3 region has 14 residues. The germline V gene has CDR1 SGHNT and CDR2 YYREEE (reference sequence). Trimming cost V 1 base and J 0 bases, with 6 bases left between them. The entire variable domain, with the rest obtained from reference TRBV5-4 and TRBJ2-3, is as follows: ETGVTQSPTHLIKTRGQQVTLRCSSQSGHNTVSWYQQALGQGPQFIFQYYREEENGRGNFPPRFSGLQFPNYSSELNVNALELDDSALYLCASSLTDSTDTQYFGPGTRLTVL.

Only a few counts were recorded for this clonotype. The chain is built from TRBV2 and TRBJ2-1; perhaps D is TRBD1 or TRBD2 (5 bases each). The CDR3 is 15 amino acids. Per germline, CDR1 SNHLY and CDR2 FYNNEI. Trimming removed 1 base at V and 2 bases at J, with 9 bases between. The CDR3 region is CASSEGGTPYNEQFF. For the CDR3, the DNA is TGTGCCAGCAGTGAAGGTGGGACCCCCTACAATGAGCAGTTCTTC. The full variable domain, in which reference TRBV2 and TRBJ2-1 provide the parts outside the CDR3, is EPEVTQTPSHQVTQMGQEVILRCVPISNHLYFYWYRQILGQKVEFLVSFYNNEISEKSEIFDDQFSVERPDGSNFTLKIRSTKLEDSAMYFCASSEGGTPYNEQFFGPGTRLTVL.

The chain uses TRBV5-1 and TRBJ1-2; D may be TRBD1 (6 bases). The CDR3 has 16 residues. Deletions cut 0 bases from V and 3 bases from J, with 15 bases between. The germline V gene encodes CDR1 SGHRS and CDR2 YFSETQ. CDR3 DNA sequence: TGCGCCAGCAGCTTGGCCTCGACAGGAGGCCACTATGGCTACACCTTC. Translation: CASSLASTGGHYGYTF.